This T cell receptor beta chain originates from a study of response to subunit inactivated influenza vaccine. TCRdb redid the calling of the RT-PCR reads with MiXCR, one entry per CDR3 protein. The data hold about 530,000 distinct CDR3 sequences, with roughly 10% observed a single time. The germline V gene encodes CDR1 MNHNS and CDR2 SASEGT. V was clipped by 1 base and J by 1 base, with 13 bases between them. The CDR3 length is 16 residues. The chain recombines TRBV6-1 with TRBJ1-1; D call uncertain. The source material was PBMCs from blood, sampled on the day of vaccination. This receptor was identified in a man aged 50-60 years who received an inactivated influenza vaccine. The CDR3 bases are TGTGCCAGCAGTGAAGGCGAAGGATTAAGGAACACTGAAGCTTTCTTT. It translates to CASSEGEGLRNTEAFF.